This T cell receptor (beta chain) stems from a study of neurological immune-mediated disorders. The study, taken as a whole, reports: Multiple sclerosis, the disease with the least TCR clonal expansion, fell below healthy controls, whereas HTLV-1-associated myelopathy showed the most.

This clonotype was observed a handful of times. Its antigen is currently unknown. Specified time point: longitudinal time-point 2. Libraries used 2 million unsorted PBMCs kept frozen in RNAlater. TCRdb used MiXCR to reprocess the 5' RACE reads, holding one entry per CDR3 protein. The sample contains some 87,000 distinct CDR3 sequences, 5% to 6% of which appear only once. This clonotype originated in a woman aged 60-75 years with multiple sclerosis. Material: PBMCs.

CDR3 nucleotide sequence: TGTGCCAGCAGTCCCCTATCAGGCCAAGAGACCCAGTACTTC. This gives the protein CASSPLSGQETQYF. The chain recombines TRBV12-3 or TRBV12-4 with TRBJ2-5; D is unresolved. The length of the CDR3 is 14 residues. V was cut by 5 bases and J by 1 base, with 11 bases left in between.